The sample holds a few counts of the clone carrying this TCR beta chain. The antigen is unknown. TCRdb re-called the reads through MiXCR, storing one row per CDR3 protein. The profile covers some 300,000 distinct CDR3 sequences, with roughly 15% appearing a single time and around 12% taken by the ten largest. Germline-derived CDR1 and CDR2 are SNHLY and FYNNEI. Trimming pared 1 base from V and 10 bases from J, leaving 17 bases between. This CDR3 comprises 15 residues. This sample is drawn from a study of T cell repertoires in cytomegalovirus infection. Study as a whole: A matching HLA type, together with CMV infection, was signaled by public TCR beta signatures. Overall study results and limits: HLA-C-restricted, CMV-specific TCR beta clonotypes were dominant ex vivo. Frequencies of public TCR beta families were cumulated, and this identified carriers of CMV plus the relevant HLA.

The TCR originated in a human donor in good health (CMV status not recorded). Some clones in this sample may be carry-over from other donors' samples. The chain carries TRBV2 and TRBJ2-1, with a possible D match to TRBD2 (7 bases). Sequencing was done on a sample of PBMCs. The CDR3 is CASSEGLAGRGEQFF. The CDR3 DNA is TGTGCCAGCAGTGAAGGGTTGGCAGGGAGGGGGGAGCAGTTCTTC.